These T cell receptor beta chains were read from a single sample in a study of T cells in Graves' hyperthyroidism and ophthalmopathy. TCRdb fed the multiplex PCR reads into MiXCR, producing one record per CDR3 protein. The data contain 250,000 or so distinct CDR3 sequences, approximately 16% of them singletons. The specimen was blood. The source of these receptors is a woman aged 45-65 years with Graves' hyperthyroidism that later progressed to Graves' ophthalmopathy. Each CDR3 is given with its conserved first and last residue. A D gene is named only where the DNA matches it firmly.

D gene,J gene,V gene,CDR3 protein
TRBD2,TRBJ2-1,TRBV11-2,CASSPQWAGDVNEQFF
-,TRBJ2-1,TRBV11-2,CASSPSGTGQFF
TRBD1,TRBJ2-7,TRBV20-1,CSASPGTGNYEQYF
TRBD1,TRBJ2-1,TRBV4-1,CASSQLSWDRVYNEQFF
-,TRBJ1-2,TRBV4-1,CASSQEGIGPYGYTF
-,TRBJ2-1,TRBV5-1,CASSLATVNEQFF
TRBD2,TRBJ2-7,TRBV28,CASSSAEGTSGSRYF
TRBD1,TRBJ2-3,TRBV5-1,CASSLPGQGTDTQYF
-,TRBJ2-7,TRBV2,CASRVEGSSYEQYF
-,TRBJ2-1,TRBV27,CASRPGWVHEQFF
-,TRBJ2-7,TRBV3-1,CASSQAGPLDVRSYEQYF
TRBD1,TRBJ1-2,TRBV7-9,CASSLQGVPIYGYTF
-,TRBJ2-5,TRBV18,CASSEGTEETQYF
TRBD1,TRBJ1-5,TRBV7-9,CASSLQGMGGFNQPQHF
-,TRBJ2-7,TRBV10-3,CAACPGPRDEQYF
-,TRBJ2-3,TRBV6-1,CASRKQTSTDTQYF
TRBD1,TRBJ1-1,TRBV19,CASSNTGGWTEAFF
TRBD2,TRBJ2-3,TRBV24-1,CATSVPTSGSTDTQYF
-,TRBJ2-7,TRBV28,CASSFRFDREQYF
-,TRBJ2-1,TRBV7-3,CASSLRGGTTNSYNEQFF
TRBD1,TRBJ1-1,TRBV25-1,CASSDRVAEAFF
-,TRBJ2-1,TRBV28,CASSFAGGSYNEQFF
TRBD2,TRBJ2-7,TRBV20-1,CSARPPWGGEQYF
-,TRBJ1-1,TRBV11-2,CASSFSVGTEAFF
-,TRBJ1-4,TRBV7-8,CASSLRGNEKLFF
-,TRBJ2-5,TRBV15,CATSRGIAEGETQYF
-,TRBJ1-1,TRBV19,CASRLRNGGRTEAFF
-,TRBJ1-2,TRBV10-3,CAITANLNYGYTF
TRBD1,TRBJ2-2,TRBV12-3/TRBV12-4,CASSLPDRANTGELFF
-,TRBJ1-1,TRBV19,CASHDGNTEAFF
TRBD1,TRBJ2-5,TRBV10-3,CAISDRGQGGETQYF
TRBD2,TRBJ2-1,TRBV20-1,CSASGTSGRASGINEQFF
TRBD1,TRBJ1-1,TRBV27,CASRRYGTGQERTEAFF
-,TRBJ1-2,TRBV19,CASSISGQKYGYTF
TRBD1,TRBJ2-7,TRBV5-1,CASSTRQGDYEQYF
-,TRBJ2-1,TRBV15,CATSGTGTPNNEQFF
-,TRBJ2-5,TRBV20-1,CSASGTVQETQYF
TRBD2,TRBJ2-2,TRBV28,CASTVLAGGTGELFF
-,TRBJ2-7,TRBV14,CASSHPSQRPYEQYF
-,TRBJ2-7,TRBV11-2,CASSLSPTVYEQYF
-,TRBJ2-2,TRBV7-3,CASSLTSADGGELFF
-,TRBJ1-1,TRBV5-1,CASSLGGGGTEAFF
TRBD2,TRBJ2-1,TRBV7-9,CASSLEPPLAGVGEQFF
TRBD1,TRBJ1-1,TRBV7-2,CASSQQGAFVAFF
-,TRBJ1-5,TRBV20-1,CSARMGGQPQHF
TRBD1,TRBJ1-4,TRBV20-1,CSARQGLYEKLFF
-,TRBJ1-1,TRBV3-1,CASSQDRPVIAFF
TRBD1,TRBJ1-5,TRBV2,CASSVDRGRQPQHF
-,TRBJ2-7,TRBV6-1,CASSEATTSSYEQYF
-,TRBJ1-2,TRBV28,CASSAGQFYGYTF
TRBD2,TRBJ2-3,TRBV11-3,CASSVSGTPSTDTQYF
-,TRBJ2-7,TRBV13,CASSSRSPGHQFEQYF
-,TRBJ2-1,TRBV11-2,CASSLGSGANEQFF
-,TRBJ2-4,TRBV15,CATTHGAKNIQYF